This T cell receptor (beta chain) was sequenced during a study of blood T cell repertoires in COVID-19 (dated by TCRdb to between 2020 and 2021). In terms of the full investigation: The collaborator samples originated in the United States, Italy and Spain and spanned the acute and convalescent phases of COVID-19. A freely available public database, intended as a resource for researchers studying the immune response to SARS-CoV-2, is where the repertoires were released. Where available, HLA class I and class II types were taken from metadata supplied by the sample provider and were not determined by assay-based typing. Samples were obtained from the ongoing ImmuneRACE study (first 160 participants) and from roughly 1,300 subjects provided by 6 global collaborators. Nearly every sample came with metadata listing a de-identified subject ID, COVID-19 status, age in years and sex. Subjects who had been exposed to COVID-19, were actively infected with it, or had recovered from it provided the deeply sampled blood TCRbeta repertoires that made up the dataset. The prospective study material was composed of cDNA or gDNA derived from T cells, B-cell-depleted T cells, or PBMCs. General study outcomes and caveats: The quantity of clinical and demographic metadata differed by source and by participant and was supplied without curation.

TCRbeta CDR3 regions were amplified from genomic DNA by means of the immunoSEQ Assay, a bias-controlled multiplex PCR. The source study handled its data this way. Nucleated cell counts per sample were estimated from amplification of reference gene primers within the assay. Sequence reads were collapsed and filtered to measure the absolute abundance of every unique TCRbeta CDR3 rearrangement. For each sample, productive Simpson clonality was calculated by taking the square root of Simpson's diversity index across productive rearrangements. The table was pulled from immuneACCESS by TCRdb, which kept in-frame rearrangements only. Such tables lose some clones; where checked, under half of the loss comes from unresolved V genes, and the rest has no known cause. The D gene and trimming were derived from the DNA, and the V and J assignments and clone size from that table. Counted in this sample were around 100,000 clones; around 84% of them appeared once. The top ten hold 2% to 2.5% of the sample.

V drops 8 bases and J drops 3 bases, leaving 6 bases in between. CDR1 is given as SNHLY and CDR2 as FYNNEI, both from the germline V gene. From cysteine to phenylalanine, the CDR3 is 11 amino acids long. Only the CDR3 DNA stays, 33 bases, in frame from base 1. The collaborating institutions used their own protocols to collect whole blood in K2EDTA tubes. Collaborator samples were shipped for TCRbeta analysis as frozen whole blood, isolated PBMCs, or DNA extracted from either sample type. A word on this clone: Its antigen has not been determined. No qualities accompany the bases; no much larger clone lies one base away.

The clonotype originates from a human donor in a cohort sampled during active COVID-19. The chain is assembled from TRBV2 and TRBJ2-3; no D gene can be assigned with confidence. The specimen sequenced was peripheral blood. The CDR3 has the sequence CASQLTDTQYF. At the DNA level, the sequence is TGTGCCAGCCAGTTGACAGATACGCAGTATTTT.